The 16 T cell receptor beta chains given below trace back to one sample, sequenced in a study of blood T cell repertoires in COVID-19. Repertoires were generated with immunoSEQ multiplex PCR, while TCRdb's copy carries only in-frame clones and drops some. The table shows roughly 250,000 clones, with roughly 84% occurring only once. The material sequenced was peripheral blood. The receptors come from a woman aged 45 to 65 with acute or convalescent COVID-19.

Only one count was recorded for this clone. The chain carries TRBV12-3 or TRBV12-4 and TRBJ2-5, with TRBD1 matching 9 bases. The ends lost 7 bases at V and 6 bases at J; junction bases unmatched: 6. The CDR3 extends over 13 amino acids. The CDR3 sequence is CASTSTGGKTQYF. CDR3 nucleotides: TGTGCCAGCACATCGACAGGGGGAAAGACCCAGTACTTC.

The V call is TRBV6-1, the J call TRBJ2-4; the match to TRBD1 covers 8 bases. V shed 0 bases, J shed 7 bases, and the junction held 11 bases outside the gene matches. The CDR3 spans 17 residues. CDR1 is MNHNS and CDR2 is SASEGT in the germline V gene. The CDR3 loop is CASSEAPGTGQGNIQYF. The CDR3 bases are TGTGCCAGCAGTGAAGCCCCCGGGACAGGTCAGGGGAACATTCAGTACTTC.

This chain uses TRBV6-5 with TRBJ1-5; TRBD1 agrees at 7 bases. This CDR3 comprises 13 residues. With 6 bases clipped from V and 5 bases from J, the junction kept 4 bases outside the gene matches. CDR1 and CDR2 (germline): MNHEY, SVGAGI. This chain's CDR3 is CASSFGQDQPQHF. The CDR3 nucleotides are TGTGCCAGCAGCTTCGGACAGGATCAGCCCCAGCATTTT.

This clone has at least ten counts. This chain connects TRBV12-3 or TRBV12-4 to TRBJ2-5; D unclear. The CDR3 extends over 13 amino acids. V lost 1 base, J lost 5 bases, and 8 bases lay in between. Written as DNA, the CDR3 is TGTGCCAGCAGTTTAGTGCGATGGGAGACCCAGTACTTC. This translates into CASSLVRWETQYF.

The chain recombines TRBV19 with TRBJ2-3, with 7 positions matching TRBD2. V lost 3 bases to trimming and J lost 3 bases; unmatched junction nucleotides: 6. The V gene's germline CDR1 is LNHDA and CDR2 SQIVND (reference sequence). The CDR3 has 15 residues. The CDR3, as DNA: TGTGCCAGTAGTATTCTCGGCGGGGGTACAGATACGCAGTATTTT. This sequence encodes CASSILGGGTDTQYF. Looking up the rest from reference TRBV19 and TRBJ2-3 gives the full variable domain: DGGITQSPKYLFRKEGQNVTLSCEQNLNHDAMYWYRQDPGQGLRLIYYSQIVNDFQKGDIAEGYSVSREKKESFPLTVTSAQKNPTAFYLCASSILGGGTDTQYFGPGTRLTVL.

DNA for the CDR3: TGTGCCTGGAGACGCGGGGGTGGAAGCACAGATACGCAGTATTTT. This encodes CAWRRGGGSTDTQYF. This sequence joins TRBV30 and TRBJ2-3, with 7 bases aligning to TRBD2. The CDR3 has 15 residues. Germline values: CDR1 GTSNPN, CDR2 SVGIG (reference sequence). Trimming removed 3 bases from V and 0 bases from J; junction bases left unmatched: 6. Variable domain in full (rest from reference TRBV30 and TRBJ2-3): SQTIHQWPATLVQPVGSPLSLECTVEGTSNPNLYWYRQAAGRGLQLLFYSVGIGQISSEVPQNLSASRPQDRQFILSSKKLLLSDSGFYLCAWRRGGGSTDTQYFGPGTRLTVL.

V gene TRBV4-1 combines with J gene TRBJ2-1, with 11 bases matching TRBD2. Germline trimming cut 4 bases from V and 12 bases from J; bases unmatched to any gene: 17. The CDR3 sequence is 17 residues long. Looked up from germline, CDR1 is MGHRA and CDR2 is YSYEKL. The CDR3, as DNA: TGCGCCAGCAGCCGCACGATTCTAGCGGGAGGCCGGGGGGGGCAGTTCTTC. It codes for CASSRTILAGGRGGQFF.

The chain employs TRBV1 and TRBJ1-2; no check of the table's D call, TRBD1, against the DNA was made. TRBV1 is a known pseudogene. The CDR3 runs 12 residues. Written as DNA, the CDR3 is TGCACCACGGGCAGGGGCCTCGATGGCTACACCTTC. Amino acid sequence: CTTGRGLDGYTF.

In regard to this clone: This sample also contains other DNA sequences that code for the same CDR3. The rearrangement links TRBV18 to TRBJ2-2; D may be TRBD2 (6 bases). With 0 bases removed from V and 3 bases from J, the gap between germline ends came to 11 bases. The CDR3 sequence is 16 residues long. Germline V gene data show CDR1 as KGHSH and CDR2 as LQKENI. The CDR3 DNA sequence: TGTGCCAGCTCACCACCGACGGGGGTTGACACCGGGGAGCTGTTTTTT. It specifies CASSPPTGVDTGELFF.

The rearrangement joins TRBV30 to TRBJ1-3, with 8 nucleotides matching TRBD1. Per the germline V gene, CDR1 is GTSNPN and CDR2 is SVGIG (reference sequence). The CDR3 has 14 residues. V was clipped by 5 bases and J by 1 base; unmatched bases: 4. This CDR3 reads CAWDRGRSGNTIYF. CDR3 nucleotide sequence: TGTGCCTGGGACAGGGGTAGATCTGGAAACACCATATATTTT.

The V and J genes are TRBV19 and TRBJ1-2; D not certain. The CDR3 contains 12 residues. The germline V and J ends were trimmed by 9 bases and 4 bases, with 12 bases remaining between them. The V gene's germline CDR1 is LNHDA and CDR2 SQIVND (reference sequence). CDR3 DNA sequence: TGTGCCAGCTCGAACGGACTCTATGGCTACACCTTC. Protein: CASSNGLYGYTF.

The V call is TRBV6-6, the J call TRBJ1-4; D remains unclear. Germline V gene data show CDR1 as MNHNY and CDR2 as SVGAGI (reference sequence). The CDR3 is 15 residues long. The V end lost 7 bases, the J end lost 8 bases, and 20 bases lay between the germline ends. The CDR3 region has the DNA TGTGCCAGCACCGACACGGTAGGCTCCGAAGAAAAACTGTTTTTT. This codes for CASTDTVGSEEKLFF.

This chain uses TRBV5-8 with TRBJ2-7; 8 nucleotides line up with TRBD1. The CDR3 extends over 15 amino acids. V trimming: 1 base; J trimming: 1 base; junction bases outside the gene matches: 4. Germline CDR1 SGHTS, CDR2 YDEGEE. The CDR3 spells CASSLYWDRSYEQYF. The CDR3 DNA is TGTGCCAGCAGCTTGTATTGGGACAGGTCCTACGAGCAGTACTTC.

This chain joins TRBV4-2 and TRBJ2-1, with 13 bases lining up with TRBD2. Germline CDR1 and CDR2: LGHNA and YNFKEQ. After removal of 6 bases from V and 6 bases from J, the junction contained 2 bases not matched to a gene. The CDR3 covers 14 residues. CDR3 in amino acids: CASRTSGGSNEQFF. As DNA, the CDR3 is TGTGCCAGCAGGACTAGCGGGGGGTCCAATGAGCAGTTCTTC.

This clone appeared once. This chain connects TRBV5-1 to TRBJ1-2; possible D gene TRBD1, 5 bases. In germline, CDR1 is SGHRS, CDR2 YFSETQ. CDR3 length: 13 amino acids. The V gene lost 3 bases and the J gene lost 5 bases, with 11 bases spanning the gap. The CDR3 protein is CASSSPGDYGYTF. DNA of the CDR3: TGCGCCAGCAGCTCTCCGGGGGATTATGGCTACACCTTC.

The rearrangement joins TRBV19 to TRBJ1-5; 7 nucleotides match TRBD1. This CDR3 has 14 residues. After removal of 7 bases from V and 8 bases from J, the junction contained 11 bases not matched to a gene. The germline gives CDR1 LNHDA, CDR2 SQIVND (reference sequence). The CDR3, as DNA: TGTGCCAGTATCCAACAGGGGATAGGGGAGCCCCAGCATTTT. Translating gives CASIQQGIGEPQHF.